The rows below give T cell receptor beta chains drawn from one sample of a study of identifying expanded T cells in peripheral blood. Profiling relied on immunoSEQ multiplex PCR, and the TCRdb table lists in-frame clones only, not all of them. The data hold 90,000 to 120,000 clones, with roughly 91% observed a single time. Specimen: blood. The receptors were gathered from a person aged 18-70 years in good health. CDR3s include the opening cysteine and the closing phenylalanine or tryptophan. Fields, in order: J gene, clone size, V gene, D gene, CDR3 protein, CDR3 DNA. The D gene is left open where the match is weak. Where a row states a size, it is once, few, many or the class of an expanded clone; other rows omit it.

J: TRBJ2-7; size: -; V: TRBV4-1; D: TRBD2; CDR3: CASAFLAGTTDEQYF; DNA: TGCGCCAGCGCGTTCCTTGCCGGGACTACCGACGAGCAGTACTTC
J: TRBJ1-4; size: -; V: TRBV7-9; D: -; CDR3: CASSLIGINEKLFF; DNA: TGTGCCAGCAGCTTGATCGGTATTAATGAAAAACTGTTTTTT
J: TRBJ1-1; size: -; V: TRBV7-6; D: -; CDR3: CASSLALGRAATEAFF; DNA: TGTGCCAGCAGCTTAGCGTTGGGCAGGGCGGCCACTGAAGCTTTCTTT
J: TRBJ1-1; size: -; V: TRBV5-6; D: -; CDR3: CASSLGHEAFF; DNA: TGTGCCAGCAGCTTGGGGCACGAAGCTTTCTTT
J: TRBJ1-4; size: -; V: TRBV5-4; D: -; CDR3: CASSLGGSTNEKLFF; DNA: TGTGCCAGCAGCTTGGGGGGCTCAACTAATGAAAAACTGTTTTTT
J: TRBJ1-2; size: -; V: TRBV2; D: -; CDR3: CASSREFDYGYTF; DNA: TGTGCCAGCAGCAGGGAGTTCGACTATGGCTACACCTTC
J: TRBJ1-1; size: -; V: TRBV7-2; D: -; CDR3: CASSSRERSEAFF; DNA: TGTGCCAGCAGCTCCCGGGAGAGGTCTGAAGCTTTCTTT
J: TRBJ2-1; size: -; V: TRBV5-4; D: TRBD2; CDR3: CASSFASGSYNEQFF; DNA: TGTGCCAGCAGCTTCGCTAGCGGGTCCTACAATGAGCAGTTCTTC
J: TRBJ2-1; size: -; V: TRBV18; D: TRBD2; CDR3: CASSPPVAGYGDEQFF; DNA: TGTGCCAGCTCACCACCGGTAGCGGGGTACGGGGATGAGCAGTTCTTC
J: TRBJ2-5; size: -; V: TRBV6-5; D: -; CDR3: CASSYSMDTQETQYF; DNA: TGTGCCAGCAGTTACTCGATGGACACCCAAGAGACCCAGTACTTC
J: TRBJ1-2; size: -; V: TRBV6-5; D: TRBD1; CDR3: CASSSIGQGHGYTF; DNA: TGTGCCAGCAGTTCGATAGGACAGGGGCATGGCTACACCTTC
J: TRBJ2-7; size: -; V: TRBV6-5; D: TRBD1; CDR3: CASSTRQGFGYEQYF; DNA: TGTGCCAGCAGTACTAGACAGGGGTTTGGCTACGAGCAGTACTTC
J: TRBJ2-5; size: -; V: TRBV4-3; D: -; CDR3: CASSQNGPGASETQYF; DNA: TGCGCCAGCAGCCAAAATGGTCCGGGGGCATCAGAGACCCAGTACTTC
J: TRBJ1-2; size: -; V: TRBV19; D: -; CDR3: CASSPSLGDYGYTF; DNA: TGTGCCAGTAGTCCTTCTCTCGGAGACTATGGCTACACCTTC
J: TRBJ1-4; size: -; V: TRBV18; D: -; CDR3: CASSVGRGSEKLFF; DNA: TGTGCCAGCTCCGTGGGCCGGGGCTCTGAAAAACTGTTTTTT
J: TRBJ1-1; size: -; V: TRBV6-1; D: TRBD1; CDR3: CASSRDRVNTEAFF; DNA: TGTGCCAGCAGTCGGGACAGGGTAAACACTGAAGCTTTCTTT
J: TRBJ1-4; size: -; V: TRBV9; D: TRBD1; CDR3: CASSAGGGPGEKLFF; DNA: TGTGCCAGCAGCGCCGGAGGGGGCCCTGGGGAAAAACTGTTTTTT
J: TRBJ2-5; size: -; V: TRBV5-4; D: -; CDR3: CASSYQETQYF; DNA: TGTGCCAGCAGCTACCAAGAGACCCAGTACTTC
J: TRBJ2-7; size: many; V: TRBV29-1; D: -; CDR3: CSVGAASNSYEQYF; DNA: TGCAGCGTTGGAGCCGCTTCCAACTCCTACGAGCAGTACTTC
J: TRBJ2-3; size: once; V: TRBV7-2; D: TRBD2; CDR3: CASSLAPSGGSYTQYF; DNA: TGTGCCAGCAGCTTAGCACCTAGCGGGGGGTCCTATACGCAGTATTTT
J: TRBJ2-5; size: -; V: TRBV5-6; D: TRBD1; CDR3: CASTAPGQELQETQYF; DNA: TGTGCCAGCACCGCCCCGGGACAGGAATTACAAGAGACCCAGTACTTC
J: TRBJ1-4; size: -; V: TRBV6-5; D: TRBD1; CDR3: CASRPTTGANEKLFF; DNA: TGTGCCAGCAGACCCACCACAGGGGCTAATGAAAAACTGTTTTTT
J: TRBJ1-5; size: -; V: TRBV18; D: TRBD1; CDR3: CASSLGQGTLGQPQHF; DNA: TGTGCCAGCTCACTGGGACAGGGGACACTAGGGCAGCCCCAGCATTTT
J: TRBJ1-5; size: -; V: TRBV21-1; D: -; CDR3: CASSKGRGANQVDSNQPQHF; DNA: TGTGCCAGCAGCAAAGGTAGGGGAGCCAACCAGGTGGATAGCAATCAGCCCCAGCATTTT
J: TRBJ2-1; size: once; V: TRBV7-2; D: TRBD2; CDR3: CASSPGLAGGIYNEQFF; DNA: TGTGCCAGCAGCCCGGGACTAGCGGGGGGTATCTACAATGAGCAGTTCTTC
J: TRBJ2-5; size: -; V: TRBV7-9; D: TRBD2; CDR3: CASSFSGGAFLETQYF; DNA: TGTGCCAGCAGCTTTAGCGGGGGGGCCTTTCTGGAGACCCAGTACTTC
J: TRBJ1-4; size: -; V: TRBV7-6; D: -; CDR3: CASSLAQRGVSTVYDEKLFF; DNA: TGTGCCAGCAGCTTAGCTCAAAGAGGGGTTTCGACAGTATATGATGAAAAACTGTTTTTT
J: TRBJ2-7; size: -; V: TRBV6-5; D: TRBD1; CDR3: CASSPRDRSYEQYF; DNA: TGTGCCAGCAGTCCCCGGGACAGGAGCTACGAGCAGTACTTC
J: TRBJ2-7; size: once; V: TRBV6-5; D: TRBD1; CDR3: CASSPGQGNSYEQYF; DNA: TGTGCCAGCAGCCCCGGACAGGGTAACTCCTACGAGCAGTACTTC
J: TRBJ2-3; size: -; V: TRBV20-1; D: -; CDR3: CRISSTDTQYF; DNA: TGCAGGATCTCTAGCACAGATACGCAGTATTTT
J: TRBJ1-4; size: -; V: TRBV13; D: -; CDR3: CASSLGPTNEKLFF; DNA: TGTGCCAGCAGCTTGGGTCCAACTAATGAAAAACTGTTTTTT
J: TRBJ1-2; size: -; V: TRBV7-9; D: -; CDR3: CASSLGTANYGYTF; DNA: TGTGCCAGCAGCTTAGGGACGGCTAACTATGGCTACACCTTC
J: TRBJ1-2; size: -; V: TRBV6-5; D: TRBD1; CDR3: CASSEYTGGYGYTF; DNA: TGTGCCAGCAGTGAATACACAGGGGGCTATGGCTACACCTTC
J: TRBJ2-2; size: few; V: TRBV4-3; D: TRBD2; CDR3: CASSQVSSSGGASTGELFF; DNA: TGCGCCAGCAGCCAAGTGTCTTCTAGCGGGGGGGCCTCCACCGGGGAGCTGTTTTTT
J: TRBJ1-2; size: -; V: TRBV5-5; D: -; CDR3: CASSFDWAGKGRNYGYTF; DNA: TGTGCCAGCAGCTTCGACTGGGCCGGGAAGGGAAGGAACTATGGCTACACCTTC
J: TRBJ1-2; size: -; V: TRBV5-6; D: -; CDR3: CASSSSFIAFHGYTF; DNA: TGTGCCAGCAGCTCCTCCTTTATTGCGTTCCATGGCTACACCTTC
J: TRBJ1-2; size: -; V: TRBV10-2; D: -; CDR3: CASTGLRADGYTF; DNA: TGCGCCAGCACGGGACTGCGGGCTGACGGCTACACCTTC
J: TRBJ2-7; size: -; V: TRBV5-6; D: TRBD2; CDR3: CASSFPTSGMGYEQYF; DNA: TGTGCCAGCAGCTTCCCAACTAGCGGGATGGGCTACGAGCAGTACTTC
J: TRBJ1-4; size: -; V: TRBV10-3; D: -; CDR3: CAISERQRNEKLFF; DNA: TGTGCCATCAGTGAGCGTCAGCGTAATGAAAAACTGTTTTTT
J: TRBJ1-4; size: few; V: TRBV2; D: -; CDR3: CASSEHEGREKLFF; DNA: TGTGCCAGCAGTGAGCACGAAGGGCGGGAAAAACTGTTTTTT
J: TRBJ1-2; size: -; V: TRBV6-5; D: -; CDR3: CASSTEQINYGYTF; DNA: TGTGCCAGCAGTACAGAACAGATTAACTATGGCTACACCTTC
J: TRBJ1-3; size: -; V: TRBV7-2; D: TRBD1; CDR3: CASSPRTGTGNTIYF; DNA: TGTGCCAGCAGCCCAAGGACAGGGACTGGAAACACCATATATTTT
J: TRBJ2-7; size: -; V: TRBV6-1; D: -; CDR3: CASIRDGTYEQYF; DNA: TGTGCCAGCATTCGGGACGGAACCTACGAGCAGTACTTC
J: TRBJ1-2; size: -; V: TRBV2; D: TRBD1; CDR3: CARAFRVDRGFYGYTF; DNA: TGTGCCAGGGCTTTTAGAGTCGACAGGGGGTTCTATGGCTACACCTTC
J: TRBJ1-1; size: many; V: TRBV5-1; D: -; CDR3: CASSLASRNTEAFF; DNA: TGCGCCAGCAGCCTAGCTAGCAGAAACACTGAAGCTTTCTTT
J: TRBJ1-6; size: -; V: TRBV2; D: -; CDR3: CASSISGHPPPNSPLHF; DNA: TGTGCCAGCAGCATATCGGGGCACCCACCGCCTAATTCACCCCTCCACTTT
J: TRBJ2-7; size: once; V: TRBV14; D: TRBD1; CDR3: CASSRGQGATYEQYF; DNA: TGTGCCAGCAGCCGGGGACAGGGGGCGACCTACGAGCAGTACTTC